This is a list of T cell receptor beta chains from one sample in a study of cytomegalovirus exposure and HLA in healthy donors. Assay: immunoSEQ multiplex PCR; the TCRdb copy retains only in-frame clones and omits some. Of some 78,000 clones in the sample, over 70% were seen once. Sequenced: PBMCs. The origin of the receptors is a woman in her 50s in good health and CMV-seropositive. Both conserved end residues are part of each CDR3. The D gene is left open where the match is weak. Rows give clone size only sometimes, using once, few, many, or a class for an expanded clone.

j_call v_call clone_size d_call cdr3_aa cdr3_nt
TRBJ1-3 TRBV27 . . CASSLQGSSGNTIYF TGTGCCAGCAGTTTACAAGGGAGCTCTGGAAACACCATATATTTT
TRBJ2-1 TRBV7-8 . . CASSLLASTDEQFF TGTGCCAGCAGCTTATTGGCTAGCACGGATGAGCAGTTCTTC
TRBJ2-5 TRBV5-1 . TRBD2 CASSAEGLAGGTQYF TGCGCCAGCAGCGCGGAGGGACTAGCGGGAGGGACCCAGTACTTC
TRBJ2-5 TRBV9 . . CASSGGSALQETQYF TGTGCCAGCAGCGGAGGGTCAGCCCTCCAAGAGACCCAGTACTTC
TRBJ2-7 TRBV6-1 once . CASSEYPRGSYEQYF TGTGCCAGCAGTGAATACCCCAGGGGCTCCTACGAGCAGTACTTC
TRBJ1-2 TRBV5-8 . . CASSFAQNYNYGYTF TGTGCCAGCAGCTTCGCACAAAACTATAACTATGGCTACACCTTC
TRBJ2-3 TRBV5-4 . TRBD2 CASSLARTSLDTQYF TGTGCCAGCAGCTTGGCCCGGACTAGTTTGGATACGCAGTATTTT
TRBJ2-1 TRBV5-4 . TRBD2 CASSAAGTSVYNEQFF TGTGCCAGCAGCGCAGCCGGGACTAGCGTATACAATGAGCAGTTCTTC
TRBJ1-3 TRBV7-4 few . CASSLVEISGNTIYF TGTGCCAGCAGCTTAGTTGAGATCTCTGGAAACACCATATATTTT
TRBJ1-2 TRBV7-2 . TRBD1 CASSWSWTGANGYTF TGTGCCAGCAGCTGGAGTTGGACAGGGGCAAATGGCTACACCTTC
TRBJ1-1 TRBV7-2 few . CASSSAQGTEAFF TGTGCCAGCAGCTCCGCACAGGGAACTGAAGCTTTCTTT